This T cell receptor (beta chain) originates from a study of blood T cell repertoires in COVID-19. Study-wide context: T cells, B-cell-depleted T cells, or PBMCs supplied cDNA or gDNA.

The V gene lost 2 bases and the J gene lost 2 bases, with 7 bases spanning the gap. The CDR3 covers 13 residues. Germline CDR1 reads SGHDT; CDR2 reads YYEEEE. Assay: immunoSEQ multiplex PCR; the TCRdb copy retains only in-frame clones and omits some. The sample lists 150,000 or so clones, approximately 82% occurring once. The clonotype comes from a woman at least 80 years old with acute or convalescent COVID-19. The V gene is TRBV5-6, the J gene TRBJ1-1, with D unresolved. The sample comprised peripheral blood. CDR3 protein: CASSLTSNTEAFF. CDR3 nucleotides: TGTGCCAGCAGCTTAACCAGTAACACTGAAGCTTTCTTT.